Sequencing of this TCR beta chain was carried out in a study of graft-versus-host responses after intestinal transplantation. About the research overall: Among the recipients, all got anti-thymocyte globulin induction and then tacrolimus and steroids for roughly three years.

Study results and caveats: Peak circulating GvH clone levels tracked with early post-transplant HvG declines. The authors found GvH clones in recipient marrow, some appearing first in ileum or blood.

Using immunoSEQ multiplex PCR, the repertoire was profiled, and TCRdb retains in-frame clones only, with some absent. This table holds 30,000 to 40,000 clones, over 85% found once. On this clone: Its antigen is unidentified.

The CDR3 runs 14 residues. Germline CDR1 is SQVTM and CDR2 is ANQGSEA. With 6 bases removed from V and 2 bases from J, the gap between germline ends came to 16 bases. This sequence originates from a human donor who was the organ donor for an intestinal transplant. The sequenced sample was unstimulated CD8+ T cells sorted from spleen or lymph node cells, obtained before transplant. J is TRBJ2-5 and V is TRBV29-1, with a tentative D call TRBD1 (6 bases). The CDR3 DNA sequence: TGCAGCGTGGGGGACACAAGAGTTCAAGAGACCCAGTACTTC. Its protein product is CSVGDTRVQETQYF.